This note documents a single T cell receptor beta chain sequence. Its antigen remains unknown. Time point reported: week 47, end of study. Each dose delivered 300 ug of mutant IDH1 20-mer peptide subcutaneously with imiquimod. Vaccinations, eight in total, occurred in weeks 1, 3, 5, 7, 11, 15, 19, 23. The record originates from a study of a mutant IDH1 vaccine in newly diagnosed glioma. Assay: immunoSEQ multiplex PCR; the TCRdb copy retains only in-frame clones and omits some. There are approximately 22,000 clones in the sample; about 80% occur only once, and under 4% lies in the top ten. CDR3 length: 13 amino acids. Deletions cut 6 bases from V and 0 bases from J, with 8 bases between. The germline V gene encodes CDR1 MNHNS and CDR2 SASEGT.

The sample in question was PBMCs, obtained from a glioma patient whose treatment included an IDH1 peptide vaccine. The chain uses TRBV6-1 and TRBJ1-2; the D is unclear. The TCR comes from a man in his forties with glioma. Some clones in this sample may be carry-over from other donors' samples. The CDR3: CASSVDTNYGYTF. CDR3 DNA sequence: TGTGCCAGCAGCGTAGACACTAACTATGGCTACACCTTC.